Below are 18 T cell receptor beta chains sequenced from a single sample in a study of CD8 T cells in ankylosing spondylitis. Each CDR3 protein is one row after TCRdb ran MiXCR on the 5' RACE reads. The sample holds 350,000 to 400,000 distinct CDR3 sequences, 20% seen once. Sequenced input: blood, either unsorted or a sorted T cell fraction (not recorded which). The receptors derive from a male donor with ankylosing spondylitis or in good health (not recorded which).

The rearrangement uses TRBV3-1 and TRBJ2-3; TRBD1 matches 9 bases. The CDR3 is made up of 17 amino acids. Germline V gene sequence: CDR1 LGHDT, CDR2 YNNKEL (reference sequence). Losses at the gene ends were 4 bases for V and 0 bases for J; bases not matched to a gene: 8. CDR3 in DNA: TGTGCCAGCAGCCCCTCCACCGGGACAGGGAGCACAGATACGCAGTATTTT. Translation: CASSPSTGTGSTDTQYF.

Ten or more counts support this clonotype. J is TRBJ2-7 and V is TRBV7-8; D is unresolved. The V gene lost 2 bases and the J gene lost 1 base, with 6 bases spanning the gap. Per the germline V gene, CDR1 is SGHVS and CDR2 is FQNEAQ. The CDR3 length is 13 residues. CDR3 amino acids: CASSLWSSYEQYF. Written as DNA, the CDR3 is TGTGCCAGCAGCTTATGGTCTTCCTACGAGCAGTACTTC.

In DNA, the CDR3 is TGTGCCAGCAGCCCCCATCTCCTGGGGGGATTGCGGGTGTCCTACGAGCAGTACTTC. Translation gives CASSPHLLGGLRVSYEQYF. The V gene is TRBV3-1, the J gene TRBJ2-7; D is possibly TRBD2 (6 bases). The CDR3 totals 19 residues. The germline gives CDR1 LGHDT, CDR2 YNNKEL (reference sequence). Trimming cost V 4 bases and J 1 base, with 26 bases left between them.

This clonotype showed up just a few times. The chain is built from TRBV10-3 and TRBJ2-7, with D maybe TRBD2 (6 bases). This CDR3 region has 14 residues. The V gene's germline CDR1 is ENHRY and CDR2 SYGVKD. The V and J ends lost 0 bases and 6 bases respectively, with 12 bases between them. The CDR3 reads CAISESTSRGEQYF. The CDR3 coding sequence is TGTGCCATCAGTGAGTCGACTAGTCGGGGCGAGCAGTACTTC.

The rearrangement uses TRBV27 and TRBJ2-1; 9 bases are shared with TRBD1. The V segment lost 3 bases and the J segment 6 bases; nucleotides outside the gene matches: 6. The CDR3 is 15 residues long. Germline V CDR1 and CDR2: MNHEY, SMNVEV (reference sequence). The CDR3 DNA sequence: TGTGCCAGCAGTTTGAGACAGGGGGGGAGCAATGAGCAGTTCTTC. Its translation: CASSLRQGGSNEQFF.

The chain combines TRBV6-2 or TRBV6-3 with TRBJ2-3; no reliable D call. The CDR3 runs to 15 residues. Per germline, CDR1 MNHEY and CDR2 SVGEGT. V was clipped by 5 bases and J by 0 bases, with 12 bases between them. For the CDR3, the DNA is TGTGCCAGCAGTCACGGATCAGATAGCACAGATACGCAGTATTTT. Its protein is CASSHGSDSTDTQYF.

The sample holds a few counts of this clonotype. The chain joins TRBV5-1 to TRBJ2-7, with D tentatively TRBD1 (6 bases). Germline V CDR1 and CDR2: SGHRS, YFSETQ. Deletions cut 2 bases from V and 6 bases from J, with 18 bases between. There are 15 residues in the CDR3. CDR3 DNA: TGCGCCAGCAGCTTTTATGATCAACAGGGTTCCGAGCAGTACTTC. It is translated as CASSFYDQQGSEQYF. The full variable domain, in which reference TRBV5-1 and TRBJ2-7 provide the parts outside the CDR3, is KAGVTQTPRYLIKTRGQQVTLSCSPISGHRSVSWYQQTPGQGLQFLFEYFSETQRNKGNFPGRFSGRQFSNSRSEMNVSTLELGDSALYLCASSFYDQQGSEQYFGPGTRLTVT.

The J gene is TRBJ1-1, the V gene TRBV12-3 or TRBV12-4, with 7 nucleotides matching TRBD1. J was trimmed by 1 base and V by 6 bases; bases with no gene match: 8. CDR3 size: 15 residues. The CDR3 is CASRDFWTGNTEAFF. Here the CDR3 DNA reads TGTGCCAGCAGAGATTTCTGGACAGGGAACACTGAAGCTTTCTTT.

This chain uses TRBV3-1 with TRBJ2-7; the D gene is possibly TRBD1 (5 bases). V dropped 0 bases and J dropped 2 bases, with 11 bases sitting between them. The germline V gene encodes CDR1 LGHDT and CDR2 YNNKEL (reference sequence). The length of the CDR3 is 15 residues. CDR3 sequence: CASSQEDSRAYEQYF. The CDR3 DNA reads TGTGCCAGCAGCCAAGAAGATAGCAGGGCCTACGAGCAGTACTTC.

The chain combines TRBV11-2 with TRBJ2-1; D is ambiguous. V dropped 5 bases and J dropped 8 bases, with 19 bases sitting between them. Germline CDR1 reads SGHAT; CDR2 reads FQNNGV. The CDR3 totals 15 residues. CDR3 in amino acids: CASSLQNDPLYEQFF. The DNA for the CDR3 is TGTGCCAGCAGCCTTCAGAATGACCCTCTGTATGAGCAGTTCTTC.

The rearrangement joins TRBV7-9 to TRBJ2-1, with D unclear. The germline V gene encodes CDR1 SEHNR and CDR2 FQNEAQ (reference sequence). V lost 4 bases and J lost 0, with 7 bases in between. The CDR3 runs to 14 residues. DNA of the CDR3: TGTGCCAGCAGCTCAACGTACTCCTACAATGAGCAGTTCTTC. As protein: CASSSTYSYNEQFF.

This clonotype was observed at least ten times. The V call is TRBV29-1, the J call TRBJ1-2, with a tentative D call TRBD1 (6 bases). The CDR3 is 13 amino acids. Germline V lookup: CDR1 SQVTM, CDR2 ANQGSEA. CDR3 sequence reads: CNQGQGGNYGYTF. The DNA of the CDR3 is TGCAACCAGGGGCAGGGTGGAAACTATGGCTACACCTTC.

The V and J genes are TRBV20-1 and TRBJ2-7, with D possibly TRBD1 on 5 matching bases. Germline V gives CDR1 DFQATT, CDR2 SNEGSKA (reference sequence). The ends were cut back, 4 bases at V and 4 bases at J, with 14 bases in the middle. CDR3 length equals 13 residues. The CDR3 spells CSAKILGPYEQYF. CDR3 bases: TGCAGTGCTAAAATTTTGGGGCCTTACGAGCAGTACTTC.

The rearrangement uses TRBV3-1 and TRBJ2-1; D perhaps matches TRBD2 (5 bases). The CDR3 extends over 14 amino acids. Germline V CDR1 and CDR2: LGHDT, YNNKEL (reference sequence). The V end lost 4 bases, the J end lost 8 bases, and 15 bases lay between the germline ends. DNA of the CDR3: TGTGCCAGCAGCCCGTCCGGGGTTAAGGATGAGCAGTTCTTC. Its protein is CASSPSGVKDEQFF.

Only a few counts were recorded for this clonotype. The DNA of the CDR3 is TGTGCCAGCAGTTTTGGTGGGCCTGAGCAGTTCTTC. It is translated as CASSFGGPEQFF. The J gene is TRBJ2-1, the V gene TRBV12-3 or TRBV12-4, with D uncertain. The CDR3 loop spans 12 amino acids. Between the trimmed V and J ends, which lost 3 bases and 9 bases, there was a span of 9 bases.

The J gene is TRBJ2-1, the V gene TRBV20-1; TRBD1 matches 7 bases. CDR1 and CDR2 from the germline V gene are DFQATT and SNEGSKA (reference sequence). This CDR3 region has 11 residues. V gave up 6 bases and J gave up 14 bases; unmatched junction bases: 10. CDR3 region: CSASQGVVEFF. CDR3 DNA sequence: TGCAGTGCATCTCAGGGGGTCGTGGAGTTCTTC.

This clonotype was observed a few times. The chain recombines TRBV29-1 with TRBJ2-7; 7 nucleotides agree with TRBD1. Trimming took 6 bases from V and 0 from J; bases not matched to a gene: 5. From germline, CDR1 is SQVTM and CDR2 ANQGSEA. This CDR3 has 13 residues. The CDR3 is CSVPGQRSYEQYF. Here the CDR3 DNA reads TGCAGCGTGCCGGGACAGCGCTCCTACGAGCAGTACTTC.

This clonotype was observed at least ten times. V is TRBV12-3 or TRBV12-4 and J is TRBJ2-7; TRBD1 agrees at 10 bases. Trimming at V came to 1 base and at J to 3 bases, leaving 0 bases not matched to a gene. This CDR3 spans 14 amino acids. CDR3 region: CASSLGTGGYEQYF. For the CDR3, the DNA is TGTGCCAGCAGTTTAGGGACAGGGGGCTACGAGCAGTACTTC.